The 16 T cell receptor beta chains presented below share a single source sample, sequenced in a study of CD8 T cells in Susac syndrome. After extraction with the RNeasy kit, roughly 0.45 to 1 ug of the RNA was reverse transcribed using random hexamers. TCRdb itself ran the immunoSEQ multiplex PCR reads through MiXCR, one entry per CDR3 protein. The sample has about 90,000 distinct CDR3 sequences, approximately 95% seen once. The sequenced material came from CD8+ T cells from PBMCs. The receptors were sampled from a human donor in good health.

This clonotype has only one observation. CDR3 coding DNA: TGCGCCAGCAGCTTGGCCGCAGGGGTCGGAGAAAAACTGTTTTTT. Translated: CASSLAAGVGEKLFF. The chain has TRBV5-1 and TRBJ1-4; D is possibly TRBD1 (6 bases). Germline V lookup: CDR1 SGHRS, CDR2 YFSETQ. This CDR3 has 15 amino acids. Trimming cost V 0 bases and J 8 bases, with 14 bases left between them.

This chain links TRBV6-1 with TRBJ1-1; D uncertain. V dropped 3 bases and J dropped 0 bases, with 8 bases sitting between them. The CDR3 totals 14 residues. Germline V gene sequence: CDR1 MNHNS, CDR2 SASEGT. CDR3: CASSEAALNTEAFF. CDR3 DNA sequence: TGTGCCAGCAGTGAGGCGGCACTGAACACTGAAGCTTTCTTT.

The chain combines TRBV5-6 with TRBJ2-3; D is ambiguous. CDR1 SGHDT and CDR2 YYEEEE come from the germline V gene. Between the trimmed V and J ends, which lost 0 bases and 1 base, there was a span of 9 bases. The CDR3 spans 15 residues. CDR3: CASSLGGWGTDTQYF. CDR3 DNA: TGTGCCAGCAGCTTGGGGGGTTGGGGCACAGATACGCAGTATTTT.

The gene calls are TRBV19 and TRBJ1-1, with D possibly TRBD1 on 5 matching bases. Germline-derived CDR1 and CDR2 are LNHDA and SQIVND (reference sequence). The CDR3 runs 13 residues. V gave up 4 bases and J gave up 4 bases, with 10 bases separating them. CDR3 bases: TGTGCCAGTAGTACGGGACTGGGCACTGAAGCTTTCTTT. Its protein is CASSTGLGTEAFF.

V usage is TRBV5-6 and J usage is TRBJ1-2; no definite D call. The CDR3 is 13 residues long. Trimming stripped 3 bases from V and 13 bases from J, with 19 bases between. CDR1 and CDR2 (germline): SGHDT, YYEEEE. This CDR3 is CASSSSPEDSPTF. DNA for the CDR3: TGTGCCAGCAGCTCATCCCCTGAGGACTCACCCACCTTC.

The gene calls are TRBV12-3 or TRBV12-4 and TRBJ1-1; D is uncertain. This CDR3 comprises 16 residues. Trimming removed 5 bases from V and 3 bases from J, with 19 bases in between. CDR3 loop: CASSPGGRPGDTEAFF. For the CDR3, the DNA is TGTGCCAGCAGTCCTGGAGGCCGTCCCGGGGACACTGAAGCTTTCTTT.

This chain connects TRBV12-3 or TRBV12-4 to TRBJ2-3; TRBD2 matches at 8 bases. V trimming: 1 base; J trimming: 4 bases; junction bases outside the gene matches: 4. This CDR3 comprises 15 residues. The CDR3 DNA follows: TGTGCCAGCAGTTTAGGAGCGGGGGAGGCAGATACGCAGTATTTT. Encoded protein: CASSLGAGEADTQYF.

The chain combines TRBV19 with TRBJ1-1; maybe TRBD1 (5 bases). There are 12 residues in the CDR3. Trimming took 7 bases from V and 5 from J, leaving 11 bases between them. Germline loops: CDR1 LNHDA, CDR2 SQIVND (reference sequence). As DNA, the CDR3 is TGTGCCAGTAATGAATGGGGGACTGAAGCTTTCTTT. Translating gives CASNEWGTEAFF.

V usage is TRBV14 and J usage is TRBJ1-1; 8 nucleotides match TRBD1. Per germline, CDR1 SGHDN and CDR2 FVKESK. The V gene end was trimmed by 6 bases and the J gene end by 3 bases; junction bases not matched to a gene: 6. The CDR3 sequence is 14 residues long. The CDR3 loop is CASRPGGRDTEAFF. The CDR3 coding sequence is TGTGCCAGCAGGCCAGGGGGCAGGGACACTGAAGCTTTCTTT.

The CDR3 loop is CSVSGSYEQYF. The CDR3 DNA sequence: TGCAGCGTTTCTGGATCCTACGAGCAGTACTTC. The genes are TRBV29-1 and TRBJ2-7, with D uncertain. The germline V gene encodes CDR1 SQVTM and CDR2 ANQGSEA. This CDR3 comprises 11 residues. V lost 5 bases and J 1 base, leaving 6 bases between the germline ends.

The rearrangement joins TRBV29-1 to TRBJ2-5; 8 positions agree with TRBD2. The trim removed 5 bases at V and 7 bases at J, leaving 6 bases unmatched. The CDR3 totals 12 residues. Per germline, CDR1 SQVTM and CDR2 ANQGSEA. The CDR3 protein is CSVPGLGGTQYF. In nucleotides, the CDR3 is TGCAGCGTTCCGGGACTAGGGGGGACCCAGTACTTC.

Comments on this clonotype: Lacking the conserved final phenylalanine or tryptophan, this CDR3 likely reflects a read error. The gene calls are TRBV5-4 and TRBJ1-2, with D unresolved. The CDR3 covers 12 residues. Per germline, CDR1 SGHNT and CDR2 YYREEE (reference sequence). V lost 0 bases and J 1 base, leaving 1 base between the germline ends. CDR3 DNA sequence: TGTGCCAGCAGCTTGGATAACTATGGCTACACCTCC. Translation: CASSLDNYGYTS.

The CDR3, as DNA: TGTGCCAGCAGCTTTATGGACAGTCCTTCCTACGAGCAGTACTTC. Its translation: CASSFMDSPSYEQYF. The chain combines TRBV7-9 with TRBJ2-7, with a possible D match to TRBD1 (6 bases). There are 15 residues in the CDR3. Germline lookup yields CDR1 SEHNR and CDR2 FQNEAQ (reference sequence). Trimming stripped 3 bases from V and 1 base from J, with 13 bases between.

The genes are TRBV28 and TRBJ2-5, with 9 bases identical to TRBD1. Germline loops: CDR1 MDHEN, CDR2 SYDVKM. V shed 7 bases and J 1 base; nucleotides not matched to a gene: 4. The CDR3 covers 14 residues. In nucleotides, the CDR3 is TGTGCCAGCACGGAGACAGGGGGCCAAGAGACCCAGTACTTC. Protein product: CASTETGGQETQYF. The whole variable domain, filled in from reference TRBV28 and TRBJ2-5, reads DVKVTQSSRYLVKRTGEKVFLECVQDMDHENMFWYRQDPGLGLRLIYFSYDVKMKEKGDIPEGYSVSREKKERFSLILESASTNQTSMYLCASTETGGQETQYFGPGTRLLVL.

The genes are TRBV9 and TRBJ2-5, with 8 bases matching TRBD2. The CDR3 is 14 residues long. Germline V lookup: CDR1 SGDLS, CDR2 YYNGEE. V lost 3 bases and J lost 5; bases outside the gene matches: 6. For the CDR3, the DNA is TGTGCCAGCAGCGCCAATAGCGGGGAGGAGACCCAGTACTTC. This sequence encodes CASSANSGEETQYF.

The CDR3 spells CASSGLGVGEAFF. For the CDR3, the DNA is TGTGCCAGCAGCGGGCTCGGGGTGGGAGAAGCTTTCTTT. The rearrangement uses TRBV11-2 and TRBJ1-1, with D unclear. The CDR3 is 13 residues long. Per the germline V gene, CDR1 is SGHAT and CDR2 is FQNNGV. With 5 bases removed from V and 8 bases from J, the gap between germline ends came to 15 bases. Filled out from reference TRBV11-2 and TRBJ1-1, the complete variable domain reads EAGVAQSPRYKIIEKRQSVAFWCNPISGHATLYWYQQILGQGPKLLIQFQNNGVVDDSQLPKDRFSAERLKGVDSTLKIQPAKLEDSAVYLCASSGLGVGEAFFGQGTRLTVV.